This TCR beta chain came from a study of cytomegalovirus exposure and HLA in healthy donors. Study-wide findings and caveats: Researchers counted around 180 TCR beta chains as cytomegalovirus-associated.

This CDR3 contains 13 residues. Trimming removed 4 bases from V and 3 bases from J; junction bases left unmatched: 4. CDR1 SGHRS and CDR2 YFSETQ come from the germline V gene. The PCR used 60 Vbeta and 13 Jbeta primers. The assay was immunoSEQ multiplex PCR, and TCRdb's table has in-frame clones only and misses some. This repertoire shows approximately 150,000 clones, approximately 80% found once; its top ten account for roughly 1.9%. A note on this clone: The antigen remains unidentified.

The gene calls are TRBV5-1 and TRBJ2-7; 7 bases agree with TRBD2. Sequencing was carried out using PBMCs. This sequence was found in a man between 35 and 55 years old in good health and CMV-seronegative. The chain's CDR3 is CASSETSSYEQYF. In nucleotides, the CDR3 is TGCGCCAGCAGCGAGACTAGCAGCTACGAGCAGTACTTC.